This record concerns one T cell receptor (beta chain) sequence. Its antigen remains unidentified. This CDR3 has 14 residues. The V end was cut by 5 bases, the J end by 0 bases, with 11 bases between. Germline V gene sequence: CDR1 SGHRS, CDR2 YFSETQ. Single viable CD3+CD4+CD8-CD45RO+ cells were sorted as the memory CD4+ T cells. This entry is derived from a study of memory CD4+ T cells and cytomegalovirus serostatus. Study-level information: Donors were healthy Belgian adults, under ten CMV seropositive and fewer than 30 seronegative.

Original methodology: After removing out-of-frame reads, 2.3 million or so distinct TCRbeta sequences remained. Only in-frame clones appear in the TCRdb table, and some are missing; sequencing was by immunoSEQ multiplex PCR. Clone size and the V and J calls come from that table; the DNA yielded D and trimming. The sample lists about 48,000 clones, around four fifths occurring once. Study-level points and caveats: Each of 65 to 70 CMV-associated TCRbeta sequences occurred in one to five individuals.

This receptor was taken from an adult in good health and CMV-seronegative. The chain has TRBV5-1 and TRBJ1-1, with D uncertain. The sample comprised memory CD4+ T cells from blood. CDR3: CASRVWQMNTEAFF. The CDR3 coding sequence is TGCGCCAGCAGAGTATGGCAGATGAACACTGAAGCTTTCTTT. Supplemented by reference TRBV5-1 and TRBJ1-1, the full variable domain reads KAGVTQTPRYLIKTRGQQVTLSCSPISGHRSVSWYQQTPGQGLQFLFEYFSETQRNKGNFPGRFSGRQFSNSRSEMNVSTLELGDSALYLCASRVWQMNTEAFFGQGTRLTVV.